One sample yielded the 19 T cell receptor beta chains listed below, sequenced in a study of blood T cell repertoires in COVID-19. TCRdb's table, derived via immunoSEQ multiplex PCR, lists solely in-frame clones and lacks some. Among roughly 150,000 clones listed, 85% to 90% were seen once. Source material: peripheral blood. Every receptor here comes from an elderly woman with COVID-19, enrolled during active disease.

CDR3 amino acids: CASSDRLLYGYTF. CDR3 bases: TGTGCCAGCAGTGACAGGCTCCTATATGGCTACACCTTC. The rearrangement links TRBV28 to TRBJ1-2; D possibly corresponds to TRBD1 (6 bases). Deletions cut 5 bases from V and 5 bases from J, with 12 bases between. CDR1 is MDHEN, CDR2 SYDVKM, per germline. This CDR3 comprises 13 residues.

The rearrangement joins TRBV25-1 to TRBJ2-2, with 7 bases identical to TRBD1. Germline CDR1 and CDR2: MGHDK and SYGVNS. Trimming at V came to 7 bases and at J to 6 bases, leaving 11 bases not matched to a gene. The CDR3 totals 15 residues. CDR3 sequence reads: CASTWDGQAPGELFF. The CDR3 coding sequence is TGTGCCAGCACCTGGGACGGACAGGCCCCCGGGGAGCTGTTTTTT.

V and J are TRBV6-5 and TRBJ1-2; TRBD1 agrees at 7 bases. CDR1 and CDR2 from the germline V gene are MNHEY and SVGAGI. With V trimmed by 5 bases and J by 8 bases, 8 bases remained unmatched. The length of the CDR3 is 13 residues. CDR3 nucleotides: TGTGCCAGCAGTAAGCTAGGGGGCGACGGCTACACCTTC. It yields the protein CASSKLGGDGYTF.

The chain combines TRBV7-9 with TRBJ1-1, with D possibly matching TRBD1 (5 bases). V shed 5 bases and J shed 0 bases, with 10 bases lying between them. Germline V gene lookup returns CDR1 SEHNR and CDR2 FQNEAQ (reference sequence). The CDR3 is 14 amino acids. Written as DNA, the CDR3 is TGTGCCAGCAGCGTACAGGCAATGAACACTGAAGCTTTCTTT. Translation: CASSVQAMNTEAFF.

J is TRBJ1-1 and V is TRBV13, with TRBD1 matching 9 bases. The CDR3 sequence is 14 residues long. Germline V CDR1 and CDR2: PRHDT, FYEKMQ (reference sequence). The V and J ends lost 5 bases and 10 bases, in that order; junction bases with no gene match: 11. For the CDR3, the DNA is TGTGCCAGCAGCCGCGGACAGGGGATGTCCTTAGCTTTCTTT. This gives the protein CASSRGQGMSLAFF.

This sequence joins TRBV6-5 and TRBJ1-1; 8 bases agree with TRBD1. Germline loops: CDR1 MNHEY, CDR2 SVGAGI. The CDR3 totals 13 residues. J was trimmed by 4 bases and V by 7 bases; bases with no gene match: 5. CDR3 DNA sequence: TGTGCCAGCACCACAGGGGGAGGCACTGAAGCTTTCTTT. Its translation: CASTTGGGTEAFF.

The J gene is TRBJ1-2, the V gene TRBV6-4, with TRBD1 identical over 8 bases. Germline values: CDR1 MRHNA, CDR2 SNTAGT. This CDR3 region has 15 residues. Trimming at V came to 6 bases and at J to 5 bases, leaving 11 bases not matched to a gene. DNA of the CDR3: TGTGCCAGCAGACCCTCCGGACAGGGAGGGTATGGCTACACCTTC. Amino acid sequence: CASRPSGQGGYGYTF.

The DNA of the CDR3 is TGCGCCAGCAGCTTAGAGAGGGACAGGGGGCGTAATGGCTACACCTTC. It encodes CASSLERDRGRNGYTF. V gene TRBV5-1 combines with J gene TRBJ1-2, with 12 positions matching TRBD1. CDR3 length: 16 residues. CDR1 is SGHRS, CDR2 YFSETQ, per germline. Trimming removed 2 bases from V and 6 bases from J; junction bases left unmatched: 8.

This clone was recorded once. The chain is built from TRBV5-1 and TRBJ2-5; 11 nucleotides align to TRBD2. Germline CDR1 SGHRS, CDR2 YFSETQ. CDR3 length: 16 residues. The ends lost 0 bases at V and 0 bases at J; junction bases unmatched: 1. CDR3 sequence: CASSLGLAGYQETQYF. As DNA, the CDR3 is TGCGCCAGCAGCTTGGGACTAGCGGGATACCAAGAGACCCAGTACTTC.

The chain combines TRBV3-1 (or the pseudogene TRBV3-2) with TRBJ2-3; possible D gene TRBD2, 5 bases. The ends were cut back, 4 bases at V and 4 bases at J, with 12 bases in the middle. This CDR3 is built from 14 residues. Germline lookup yields CDR1 LGHDT and CDR2 YNNKEL (reference sequence). CDR3 sequence (DNA): TGTGCCAGCAGCCCATTCGGACTCCCAGATACGCAGTATTTT. Its translation is CASSPFGLPDTQYF.

DNA for the CDR3: TGTGCCAGCAGTTACTCATCGCGGCAGGGCGTAGATACGCAGTATTTT. Amino acids: CASSYSSRQGVDTQYF. The rearrangement joins TRBV6-5 to TRBJ2-3; tentatively, D is TRBD1 (5 bases). This CDR3 is built from 16 residues. The germline V and J ends were trimmed by 0 bases and 5 bases, with 15 bases remaining between them. Germline V CDR1 and CDR2: MNHEY, SVGAGI.

The chain has TRBV19 and TRBJ1-2; D is perhaps TRBD1 (6 bases). CDR1 and CDR2 from the germline V gene are LNHDA and SQIVND (reference sequence). The V end was cut by 7 bases, the J end by 4 bases, with 10 bases between. The CDR3 runs 12 residues. DNA of the CDR3: TGTGCCAGTACGACAGGCTCCTATGGCTACACCTTC. It translates to CASTTGSYGYTF. The full variable domain, rest sourced from reference TRBV19 and TRBJ1-2, is DGGITQSPKYLFRKEGQNVTLSCEQNLNHDAMYWYRQDPGQGLRLIYYSQIVNDFQKGDIAEGYSVSREKKESFPLTVTSAQKNPTAFYLCASTTGSYGYTFGSGTRLTVV.

Worth noting for this clone: One end of the junction varies from germline; a read error may be responsible. The CDR3 region is CATSDKVGANYGYTF. The CDR3 coding sequence is TGTGCCACCAGTGATAAGGTTGGAGCTAACTATGGCTACACCTTC. The V call is TRBV10-3, the J call TRBJ1-2; no reliable D call. The germline V gene has CDR1 ENHRY and CDR2 SYGVKD. CDR3 length: 15 residues.

The V gene is TRBV19, the J gene TRBJ1-2; D possibly corresponds to TRBD1 (6 bases). CDR3 length: 16 amino acids. V lost 4 bases and J lost 2, with 17 bases in between. Germline lookup yields CDR1 LNHDA and CDR2 SQIVND (reference sequence). The CDR3 loop reads CASSTPPGQRNYGYTF. CDR3 nucleotides: TGTGCCAGTAGTACACCTCCGGGACAAAGAAACTATGGCTACACCTTC. Together with reference TRBV19 and TRBJ1-2, the CDR3 gives the full variable domain: DGGITQSPKYLFRKEGQNVTLSCEQNLNHDAMYWYRQDPGQGLRLIYYSQIVNDFQKGDIAEGYSVSREKKESFPLTVTSAQKNPTAFYLCASSTPPGQRNYGYTFGSGTRLTVV.

This clone has just a few counts. The CDR3 region has the DNA TGTGCCAGCAGCCCCCAGACCCAGGTCAACTATGGCTACACCTTC. Translated, it gives CASSPQTQVNYGYTF. The chain joins TRBV7-2 to TRBJ1-2; D gene ambiguous. CDR1 is SGHTA and CDR2 is FQGNSA in the germline V gene. V dropped 5 bases and J dropped 2 bases, with 15 bases sitting between them. The CDR3 spans 15 residues.

The genes are TRBV5-1 and TRBJ2-5; TRBD2 matches at 9 bases. The CDR3 has 13 amino acids. Germline CDR1 is SGHRS and CDR2 is YFSETQ. With V trimmed by 5 bases and J by 4 bases, 3 bases remained unmatched. This chain's CDR3 is CASRLAGLETQYF. In nucleotides, the CDR3 is TGCGCCAGCAGGCTAGCGGGACTAGAGACCCAGTACTTC.

The genes are TRBV24-1 and TRBJ1-4; 8 nucleotides align to TRBD1. V lost 3 bases to trimming and J lost 8 bases; unmatched junction nucleotides: 7. Germline CDR1 reads KGHDR; CDR2 reads SFDVKD. The CDR3 contains 15 residues. This CDR3 is CATSDTGQGGEKLFF. The CDR3 DNA follows: TGTGCCACCAGTGATACCGGACAGGGAGGAGAAAAACTGTTTTTT.

V and J are TRBV28 and TRBJ1-2; 9 nucleotides align to TRBD1. J was trimmed by 9 bases and V by 3 bases; bases with no gene match: 11. This CDR3 contains 15 residues. Germline CDR1 is MDHEN and CDR2 is SYDVKM. The CDR3 loop reads CASSLRLGQGGSYTF. The CDR3 DNA follows: TGTGCCAGCAGTTTGCGTCTGGGACAGGGTGGGAGCTACACCTTC.

V and J are TRBV15 and TRBJ2-1; maybe TRBD2 (5 bases). V lost 0 bases and J 4 bases, leaving 13 bases between the germline ends. This CDR3 contains 16 residues. Germline V gives CDR1 LNHNV, CDR2 YYDKDF (reference sequence). CDR3 in DNA: TGTGCCACCAGCAGAGATATCACTAGTCCTTACAATGAGCAGTTCTTC. Encoded protein: CATSRDITSPYNEQFF.